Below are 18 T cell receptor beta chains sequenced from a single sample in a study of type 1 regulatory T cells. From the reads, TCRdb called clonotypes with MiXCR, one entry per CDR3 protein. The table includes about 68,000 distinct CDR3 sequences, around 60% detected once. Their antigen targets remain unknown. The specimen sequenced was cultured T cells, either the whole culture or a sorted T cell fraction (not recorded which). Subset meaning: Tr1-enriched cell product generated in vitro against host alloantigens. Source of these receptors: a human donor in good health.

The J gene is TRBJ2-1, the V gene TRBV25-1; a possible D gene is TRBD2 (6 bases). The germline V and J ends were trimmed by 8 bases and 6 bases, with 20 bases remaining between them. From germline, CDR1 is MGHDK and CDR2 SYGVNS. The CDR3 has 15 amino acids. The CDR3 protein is CASPLAPYGGNEQFF. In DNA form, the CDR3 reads TGTGCCAGCCCTCTAGCGCCCTACGGCGGCAATGAGCAGTTCTTC.

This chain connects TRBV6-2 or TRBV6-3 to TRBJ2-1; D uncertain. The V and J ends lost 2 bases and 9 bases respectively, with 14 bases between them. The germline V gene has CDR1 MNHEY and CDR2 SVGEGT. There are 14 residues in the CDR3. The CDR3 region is CASSYLGVGPEQFF. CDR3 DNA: TGTGCCAGCAGTTACCTTGGGGTAGGACCTGAGCAGTTCTTC.

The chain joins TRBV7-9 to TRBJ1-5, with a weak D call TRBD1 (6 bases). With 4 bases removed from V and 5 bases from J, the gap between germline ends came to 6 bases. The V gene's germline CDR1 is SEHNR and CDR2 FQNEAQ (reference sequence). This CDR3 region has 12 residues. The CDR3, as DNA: TGTGCCAGCAGCTACAGGGATCAGCCCCAGCATTTT. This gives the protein CASSYRDQPQHF.

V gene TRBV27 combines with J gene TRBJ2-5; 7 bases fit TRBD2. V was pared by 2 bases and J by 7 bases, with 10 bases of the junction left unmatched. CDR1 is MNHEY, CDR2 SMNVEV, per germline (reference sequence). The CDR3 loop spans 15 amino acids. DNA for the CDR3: TGTGCCAGCAGTTTAAGTCTAGCGGTTGAGCGGACCCAGTACTTC. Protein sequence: CASSLSLAVERTQYF.

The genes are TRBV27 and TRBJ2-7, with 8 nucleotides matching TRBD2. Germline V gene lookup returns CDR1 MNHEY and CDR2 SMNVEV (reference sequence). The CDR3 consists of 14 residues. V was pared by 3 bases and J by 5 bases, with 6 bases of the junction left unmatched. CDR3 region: CASSFRLASNEQYF. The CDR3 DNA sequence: TGTGCCAGCAGTTTCCGACTAGCGTCCAACGAGCAGTACTTC.

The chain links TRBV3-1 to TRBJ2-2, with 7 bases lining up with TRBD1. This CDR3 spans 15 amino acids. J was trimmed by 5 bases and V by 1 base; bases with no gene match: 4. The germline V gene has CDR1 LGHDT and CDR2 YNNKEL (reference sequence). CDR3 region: CASSQGDRTTGELFF. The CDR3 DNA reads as TGTGCCAGCAGCCAAGGGGACAGAACAACCGGGGAGCTGTTTTTT.

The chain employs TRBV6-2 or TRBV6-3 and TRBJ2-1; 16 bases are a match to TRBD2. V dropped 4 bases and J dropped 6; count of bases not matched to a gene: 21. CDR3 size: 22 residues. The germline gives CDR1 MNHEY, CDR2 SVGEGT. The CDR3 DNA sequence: TGTGCCAGCAGTTGGCGGACACGGGGACTAGCGGGAGGGCAAACATACATCAATGAGCAGTTCTTC. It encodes CASSWRTRGLAGGQTYINEQFF.

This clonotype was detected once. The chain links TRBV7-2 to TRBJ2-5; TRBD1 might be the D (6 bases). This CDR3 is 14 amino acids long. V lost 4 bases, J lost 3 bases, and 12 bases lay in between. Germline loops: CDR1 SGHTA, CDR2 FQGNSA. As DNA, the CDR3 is TGTGCCAGCAGCTCCCCCACAGGGAAAGAGACCCAGTACTTC. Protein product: CASSSPTGKETQYF. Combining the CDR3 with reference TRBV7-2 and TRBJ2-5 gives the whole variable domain GAGVSQSPSNKVTEKGKDVELRCDPISGHTALYWYRQSLGQGLEFLIYFQGNSAPDKSGLPSDRFSAERTGGSVSTLTIQRTQQEDSAVYLCASSSPTGKETQYFGPGTRLLVL.

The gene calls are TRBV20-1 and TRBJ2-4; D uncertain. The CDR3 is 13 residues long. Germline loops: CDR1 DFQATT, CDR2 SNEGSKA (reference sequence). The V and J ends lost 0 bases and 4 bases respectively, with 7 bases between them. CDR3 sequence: CSARDYGKNIQYF. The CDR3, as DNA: TGCAGTGCTAGAGACTACGGTAAAAACATTCAGTACTTC.

DNA of the CDR3: TGTGCCAGCAGTGAGTTCCGACAGGCGATCTATGGCTACACCTTC. Amino acid sequence: CASSEFRQAIYGYTF. The genes are TRBV2 and TRBJ1-2; D is perhaps TRBD1 (6 bases). Trimming took off 3 bases at V and 4 bases at J, with 15 bases between the two ends. CDR1 and CDR2 from the germline V gene are SNHLY and FYNNEI. The CDR3 sequence is 15 residues long.

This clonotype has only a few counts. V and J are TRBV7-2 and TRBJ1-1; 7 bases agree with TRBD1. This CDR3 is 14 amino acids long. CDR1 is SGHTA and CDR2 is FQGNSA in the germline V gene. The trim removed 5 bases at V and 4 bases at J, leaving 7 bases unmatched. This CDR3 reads CASSTRQGTTEAFF. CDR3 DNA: TGTGCCAGCAGCACCAGACAGGGAACCACTGAAGCTTTCTTT.

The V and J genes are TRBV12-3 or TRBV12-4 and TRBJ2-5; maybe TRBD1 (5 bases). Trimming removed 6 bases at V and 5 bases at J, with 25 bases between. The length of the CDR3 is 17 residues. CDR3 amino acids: CASSRPRGQHKQETQYF. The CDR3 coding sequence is TGTGCCAGCAGCCGACCTAGGGGTCAACACAAGCAGGAGACCCAGTACTTC.

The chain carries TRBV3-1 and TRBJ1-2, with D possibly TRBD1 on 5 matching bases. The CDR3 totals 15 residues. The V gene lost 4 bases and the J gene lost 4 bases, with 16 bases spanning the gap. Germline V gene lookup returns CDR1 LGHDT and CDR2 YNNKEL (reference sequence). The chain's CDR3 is CASSLLGGAFYGYTF. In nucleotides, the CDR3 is TGTGCCAGCAGCCTTCTTGGTGGGGCTTTCTATGGCTACACCTTC.

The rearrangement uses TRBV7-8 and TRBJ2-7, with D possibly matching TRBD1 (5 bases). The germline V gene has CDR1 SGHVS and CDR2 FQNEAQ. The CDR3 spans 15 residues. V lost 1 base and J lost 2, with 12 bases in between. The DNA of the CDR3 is TGTGCCAGCAGCTTAGATTCAGGGTCAGCCTACGAGCAGTACTTC. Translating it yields CASSLDSGSAYEQYF.

The CDR3 loop reads CSVEPGRNEQFF. In DNA, the CDR3 is TGCAGCGTTGAACCAGGACGCAATGAGCAGTTCTTC. The rearrangement uses TRBV29-1 and TRBJ2-1; unclear D gene. The V gene's germline CDR1 is SQVTM and CDR2 ANQGSEA. V lost 2 bases, J lost 6 bases, and 8 bases lay in between. CDR3 length: 12 amino acids.

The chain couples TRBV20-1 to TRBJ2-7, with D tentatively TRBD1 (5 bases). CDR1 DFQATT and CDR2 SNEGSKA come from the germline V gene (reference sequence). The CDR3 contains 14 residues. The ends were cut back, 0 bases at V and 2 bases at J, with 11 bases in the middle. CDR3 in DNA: TGCAGTGCTAGAGATCAAAACAGGACCTACGAGCAGTACTTC. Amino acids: CSARDQNRTYEQYF.

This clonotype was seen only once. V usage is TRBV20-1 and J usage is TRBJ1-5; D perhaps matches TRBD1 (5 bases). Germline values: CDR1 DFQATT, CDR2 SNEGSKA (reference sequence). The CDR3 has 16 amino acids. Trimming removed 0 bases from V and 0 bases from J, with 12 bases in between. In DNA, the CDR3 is TGCAGTGCTAGAGATCGCAGGGACTATAGCAATCAGCCCCAGCATTTT. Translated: CSARDRRDYSNQPQHF.

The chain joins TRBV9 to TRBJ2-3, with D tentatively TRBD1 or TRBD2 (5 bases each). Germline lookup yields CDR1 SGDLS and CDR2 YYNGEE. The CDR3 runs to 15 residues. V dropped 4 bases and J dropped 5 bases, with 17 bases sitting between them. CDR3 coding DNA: TGTGCCAGCAGCTCCGGGGCGGTTCGAGGAGATACGCAGTATTTT. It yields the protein CASSSGAVRGDTQYF.